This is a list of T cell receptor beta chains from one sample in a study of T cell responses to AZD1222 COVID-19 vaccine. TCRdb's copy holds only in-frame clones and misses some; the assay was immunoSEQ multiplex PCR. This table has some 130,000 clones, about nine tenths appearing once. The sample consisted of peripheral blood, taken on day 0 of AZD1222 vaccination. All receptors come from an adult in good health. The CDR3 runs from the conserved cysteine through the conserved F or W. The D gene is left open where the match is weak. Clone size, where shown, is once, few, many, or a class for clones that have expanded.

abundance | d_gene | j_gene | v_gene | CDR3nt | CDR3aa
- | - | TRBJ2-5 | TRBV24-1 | TGTGCCACCAGTGATAGGACTGGGTCAGTGGAGACCCAGTACTTC | CATSDRTGSVETQYF
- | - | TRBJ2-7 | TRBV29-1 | TGCAGCGCCGAGGAGGGAGCCTCCTACGAGCAGTACTTC | CSAEEGASYEQYF
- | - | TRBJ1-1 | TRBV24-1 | TGTGCCACCAGTGATTTGGTCCGCTTAATACGGAACACTGAAGCTTTCTTT | CATSDLVRLIRNTEAFF
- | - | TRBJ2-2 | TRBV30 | TGTGCCTGTTCCAGGGGAGCGGGATCCGGGGAGCTGTTTTTT | CACSRGAGSGELFF
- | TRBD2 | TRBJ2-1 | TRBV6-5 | TGTGCCAGCAGCTTCGGGACTAGCGGTTACAATGAGCAGTTCTTC | CASSFGTSGYNEQFF
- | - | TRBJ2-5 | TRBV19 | TGTGCCAGTAGTTCCTGGGTCCAAGAGACCCAGTACTTC | CASSSWVQETQYF
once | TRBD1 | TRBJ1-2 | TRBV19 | TGTGCCAGTAGTATCCCGGACAGGGGGCACGGCTACACCTTC | CASSIPDRGHGYTF
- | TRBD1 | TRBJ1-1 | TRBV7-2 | TGTGCCAGCAGCCCCCGGACAGGGGGCGAATATGAAGCTTTCTTT | CASSPRTGGEYEAFF
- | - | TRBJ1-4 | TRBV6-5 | TGTGCCAGCAGTTACGCGGGCGCTAATGAAAAACTGTTTTTT | CASSYAGANEKLFF
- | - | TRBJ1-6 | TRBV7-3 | TGTGCCAGCAGCTCGGGTCCCTGGCGGTCACCCCTCCACTTT | CASSSGPWRSPLHF
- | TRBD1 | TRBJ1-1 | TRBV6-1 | TGTGCCAGCAGTGAACCAGGGGGCATGGGCACTGAAGCTTTCTTT | CASSEPGGMGTEAFF
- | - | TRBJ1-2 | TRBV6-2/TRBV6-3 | TGTGCCAGCAGTTACTCGATCGTGCAGGGCGACTATGGCTACACCTTC | CASSYSIVQGDYGYTF
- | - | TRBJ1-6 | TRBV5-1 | TGCGCCAGCAGCTTGGAGGGCAGCCGCTCCTATAATTCACCCCTCCACTTT | CASSLEGSRSYNSPLHF
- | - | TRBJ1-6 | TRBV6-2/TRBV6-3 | TGTGCCAGCAGTTACTTGCAGGATCTTCAGTACAGATCACCCCTCCACTTT | CASSYLQDLQYRSPLHF
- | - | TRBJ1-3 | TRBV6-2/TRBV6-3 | TGTGCCAGCAGTTGGGGAACTGGAAACACCATATATTTT | CASSWGTGNTIYF
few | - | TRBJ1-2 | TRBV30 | TGTGCCTGGAGTGTACATGGCCGGGGCGCCACCTTC | CAWSVHGRGATF
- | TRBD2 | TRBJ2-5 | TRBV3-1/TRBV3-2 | TGTGCCAGCAGCCTAGCGGGGGGGCACGAGACCCAGTACTTC | CASSLAGGHETQYF
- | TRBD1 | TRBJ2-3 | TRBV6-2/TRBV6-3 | TGTGCCAGCAGCCGAGGGACAGGGAGCACAGATACGCAGTATTTT | CASSRGTGSTDTQYF